This T cell receptor (beta chain) emerged from a study of identical twins. Unique molecular identifiers were present on the cDNA, which also gained a universal primer site by template switching. TCRdb re-derived calls from the 5' RACE reads in MiXCR, one entry per CDR3 protein. In the table there are 280,000 or so distinct CDR3 sequences, under 9% of which are singletons. This same sample was also taken into another study, of yellow fever vaccine responses in identical twins. That report adds: As reported, the vaccine T cell response of twins seemed partly convergent and partly personalized.

The clonotype was recovered from a woman under 30 in good health. The sequenced sample consisted of memory (CD45RO+) T cells sorted from blood.

The DNA for the CDR3 is TGTGCCACCAGCAGCTCCCACTCTAGGGGAGATACGCAGTATTTT. This translates into CATSSSHSRGDTQYF. The rearrangement uses TRBV15 and TRBJ2-3; TRBD1 might be the D (5 bases). From germline, CDR1 is LNHNV and CDR2 YYDKDF (reference sequence). Trimming took off 3 bases at V and 5 bases at J, with 15 bases between the two ends. This CDR3 contains 15 residues.